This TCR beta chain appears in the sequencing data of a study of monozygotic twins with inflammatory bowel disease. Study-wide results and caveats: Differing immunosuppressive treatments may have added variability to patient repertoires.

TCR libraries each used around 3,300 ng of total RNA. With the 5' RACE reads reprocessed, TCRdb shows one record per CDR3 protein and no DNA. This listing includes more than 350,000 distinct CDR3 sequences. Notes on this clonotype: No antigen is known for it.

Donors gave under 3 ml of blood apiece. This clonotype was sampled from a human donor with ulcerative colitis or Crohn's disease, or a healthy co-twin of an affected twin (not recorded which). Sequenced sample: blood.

CDR3: CASSQSEWRYRGYTF. This chain joins TRBV3-1 and TRBJ1-2. The CDR3 has 15 amino acids. Germline CDR1 and CDR2: LGHDT and YNNKEL (reference sequence).